This T cell receptor (beta chain) was found in a study of blood T cell repertoires in COVID-19. Assay: immunoSEQ multiplex PCR; the TCRdb copy retains only in-frame clones and omits some. The table includes 170,000 or so clones, around 79% detected once. This clone was recorded a few times. Germline assignment: CDR1 MNHNY and CDR2 SVGAGI (reference sequence). The length of the CDR3 is 14 residues. With V trimmed by 5 bases and J by 9 bases, 7 bases remained unmatched. This clonotype was obtained from a woman in her 70s with acute or convalescent COVID-19. This sequence joins TRBV6-6 and TRBJ1-6, with 7 positions matching TRBD1. Specimen: peripheral blood. CDR3 protein: CASSPGTAISPLHF. The CDR3 coding sequence is TGTGCCAGCAGTCCCGGGACAGCAATTTCACCCCTCCACTTT.